One and the same sample provided the 13 T cell receptor beta chains below, sequenced in a study of identical twins. From the 5' RACE reads, TCRdb called clonotypes with MiXCR, one entry per CDR3 protein. This table has 200,000 to 250,000 distinct CDR3 sequences, 5.5% to 8% appearing once. This sample was shared with a second study, whose subject was yellow fever vaccine responses in identical twins.

The source material was memory (CD45RO+) T cells sorted from blood. Every receptor here comes from a woman between 18 and 30 years old in good health.

The table lists this clonotype with many counts. The J gene is TRBJ2-3, the V gene TRBV11-3; a possible D gene is TRBD2 (6 bases). V shed 1 base and J shed 2 bases, with 16 bases lying between them. The CDR3 has 17 residues. Germline V gene lookup returns CDR1 SGHNT and CDR2 YENEEA. CDR3 residues: CASSLGRREHDTDTQYF. The DNA for the CDR3 is TGTGCCAGCAGCTTAGGGCGCCGGGAGCACGACACAGATACGCAGTATTTT.

In its sample, this clonotype was seen many times. V is TRBV5-1 and J is TRBJ1-6, with 9 bases lining up with TRBD1. Unmatched junction bases numbered 11, after V lost 4 bases and J lost 6 bases. Germline V CDR1 and CDR2: SGHRS, YFSETQ. The CDR3 runs to 17 residues. DNA for the CDR3: TGCGCCAGCAGCACAACCGGGACAGGGAGGGTTAATTCACCCCTCCACTTT. Protein: CASSTTGTGRVNSPLHF.

The rearrangement joins TRBV28 to TRBJ2-5; D tentatively reads TRBD1 or TRBD2 (6 bases each). Germline assignment: CDR1 MDHEN and CDR2 SYDVKM. V gave up 3 bases and J gave up 5 bases, with 13 bases separating them. The CDR3 is 14 amino acids. The CDR3 protein is CASSFGGTSETQYF. For the CDR3, the DNA is TGTGCCAGCAGTTTTGGGGGGACAAGTGAGACCCAGTACTTC.

This clonotype was seen a handful of times. V is TRBV25-1 and J is TRBJ2-7; 13 bases are shared with TRBD2. The CDR3 runs to 18 residues. Germline V gene sequence: CDR1 MGHDK, CDR2 SYGVNS. Trimming took 2 bases from V and 5 from J; bases not matched to a gene: 12. The CDR3 sequence is CASSEQGKLAGGGNEQYF. CDR3 sequence (DNA): TGTGCCAGCAGTGAACAGGGGAAACTAGCGGGAGGGGGGAACGAGCAGTACTTC.

This clonotype occurred many times. The CDR3 region is CASSLPGEDDYGYTF. As DNA, the CDR3 is TGTGCCAGCAGCCTCCCAGGGGAAGACGACTATGGCTACACCTTC. J is TRBJ1-2 and V is TRBV13; weak D call: TRBD1 (6 bases). Germline assignment: CDR1 PRHDT and CDR2 FYEKMQ (reference sequence). CDR3 length: 15 residues. Trimming pared 5 bases from V and 3 bases from J, leaving 16 bases between.

This clonotype was observed a few times. The V and J genes are TRBV7-2 and TRBJ2-7, with 10 positions matching TRBD1. V lost 2 bases, J lost 6 bases, and 7 bases stayed unmatched. CDR1 SGHTA and CDR2 FQGNSA come from the germline V gene. The CDR3 totals 15 residues. The CDR3 loop is CASSLLGQGVGEQYV. For the CDR3, the DNA is TGTGCCAGCAGCTTACTCGGACAGGGGGTCGGCGAGCAGTACGTC.

V is TRBV6-5 and J is TRBJ2-7; TRBD2 agrees at 10 bases. There are 16 residues in the CDR3. Germline V gene lookup returns CDR1 MNHEY and CDR2 SVGAGI. The ends lost 0 bases at V and 4 bases at J; junction bases unmatched: 6. CDR3: CASSYSSGRNLYEQYF. CDR3 DNA sequence: TGTGCCAGCAGTTACTCTAGCGGGAGGAATCTTTACGAGCAGTACTTC.

This clonotype has a handful of counts. V usage is TRBV20-1 and J usage is TRBJ1-1, with D possibly matching TRBD1 (6 bases). Between the trimmed V and J ends, which lost 2 bases and 3 bases, there was a span of 13 bases. The germline gives CDR1 DFQATT, CDR2 SNEGSKA (reference sequence). The CDR3 is 14 amino acids. The CDR3 is CSARTDSSHTEAFF. CDR3 nucleotide sequence: TGCAGTGCTAGAACGGACAGCAGCCACACTGAAGCTTTCTTT.

This clonotype has ten or more counts. The chain employs TRBV5-1 and TRBJ2-7, with D hard to call. The CDR3 is 15 amino acids. Germline loops: CDR1 SGHRS, CDR2 YFSETQ. V lost 4 bases and J lost 4, with 18 bases in between. The CDR3 region is CASSPNPQDVYEQYV. The DNA for the CDR3 is TGCGCCAGCAGCCCTAACCCCCAGGACGTGTACGAGCAGTACGTC.

This clonotype was recorded a few times. The V gene is TRBV6-5, the J gene TRBJ2-1, with D tentatively TRBD1 (6 bases). Germline V gene lookup returns CDR1 MNHEY and CDR2 SVGAGI. The CDR3 consists of 12 residues. V gave up 5 bases and J gave up 8 bases, with 10 bases separating them. In DNA, the CDR3 is TGTGCCAGCAGTCCCAGGGGCGATGAGCAGTTCTTC. It translates to CASSPRGDEQFF.

This clonotype was recorded many times. The chain recombines TRBV7-3 with TRBJ2-1; 7 bases match TRBD1. This CDR3 is built from 16 residues. Germline loops: CDR1 SGHTA, CDR2 FQGTGA. Trimming cost V 5 bases and J 3 bases; bases outside gene matches: 10. This CDR3 reads CASSTTGAQGYNEQFF. For the CDR3, the DNA is TGTGCCAGCAGCACAACAGGGGCCCAGGGCTACAATGAGCAGTTCTTC.

The V call is TRBV4-1, the J call TRBJ2-2, with 7 bases aligning to TRBD1. The germline V gene has CDR1 MGHRA and CDR2 YSYEKL. The J segment lost 4 bases and the V segment lost 3 bases, leaving 17 bases of the junction unmatched. The CDR3 is 19 residues long. The CDR3 spells CASSQRPTGIVEVTGELFF. DNA for the CDR3: TGCGCCAGCAGCCAGCGCCCGACAGGGATAGTCGAGGTCACCGGGGAGCTGTTTTTT.

This rearrangement joins TRBV3-1 to TRBJ2-7; 10 nucleotides agree with TRBD1. Unmatched junction bases numbered 3, after V lost 4 bases and J lost 3 bases. This CDR3 has 14 residues. CDR1 LGHDT and CDR2 YNNKEL come from the germline V gene (reference sequence). The CDR3 nucleotides are TGTGCCAGCAGCCCCCGGGACAGGGGCTACGAGCAGTACGTC. Residues: CASSPRDRGYEQYV.